This TCR beta chain was retrieved from a study of beta chain features in type 1 diabetes. Findings and limits, study-wide: In the patient group, naive, central memory and Treg TCRB repertoires seemed more alike than in the healthy donor group. Patients with type 1 diabetes carried fewer insertions and had more deletions at their VDJ junctions. The study found moderately but significantly shorter TCRB CDR3s in all four CD4+ subsets of Type 1 diabetes patients.

In regard to this clone: Its target is unknown.

Every bit of the isolated RNA underwent reverse transcription, so sequencing read expressed TCRB transcripts. The assay was immunoSEQ multiplex PCR, and TCRdb's table has in-frame clones only and misses some. The data contain about 700,000 clones, around an eighth of them singletons. The CDR3 sequence is 17 residues long. V dropped 0 bases and J dropped 5; count of bases not matched to a gene: 9. Germline CDR1 reads LNHDA; CDR2 reads SQIVND (reference sequence). The sequencing sample was made of naive CD4+ T cells from blood. The chain is built from TRBV19 and TRBJ2-5; 10 bases agree with TRBD2. This receptor was identified in a young man with type 1 diabetes. CDR3 nucleotides: TGTGCCAGTAGTATAGACCTCATAGCGGGGGGAGCGGAGACCCAGTACTTC. It specifies CASSIDLIAGGAETQYF.